The next 9 T cell receptor beta chains were all read from a single sample in a study of blood T cell repertoires in COVID-19. TCRdb's table, derived via immunoSEQ multiplex PCR, lists solely in-frame clones and lacks some. The sample lists roughly 110,000 clones, 70% to 75% seen once, with approximately 0.9% in the top ten. The sequenced sample consisted of peripheral blood. The receptors derive from a human donor with acute or convalescent COVID-19. The donor label of this sample is uncertain.

This chain links TRBV7-8 with TRBJ2-1, with 8 bases fitting TRBD2. Germline CDR1 is SGHVS and CDR2 is FQNEAQ. The CDR3 spans 16 residues. The J segment lost 2 bases and the V segment lost 3 bases, leaving 6 bases of the junction unmatched. CDR3 nucleotides: TGTGCCAGCAGCTTGGACCGGGAGGGGGCCTACAATGAGCAGTTCTTC. Its translation is CASSLDREGAYNEQFF.

In its sample, this clone was seen a few times. V and J are TRBV2 and TRBJ1-2, with D perhaps TRBD1 (6 bases). The CDR3 consists of 14 residues. Trimming left V 5 bases short and J 0 bases short, with 10 bases between. The germline V gene has CDR1 SNHLY and CDR2 FYNNEI. The CDR3 spells CASSRTAANYGYTF. DNA of the CDR3: TGTGCCAGCAGTAGGACAGCTGCTAACTATGGCTACACCTTC.

This clone was seen once. The rearrangement links TRBV24-1 to TRBJ2-1; 11 nucleotides line up with TRBD1. The germline V gene encodes CDR1 KGHDR and CDR2 SFDVKD. V lost 4 bases, J lost 8 bases, and 9 bases stayed unmatched. This CDR3 is built from 16 residues. CDR3 nucleotides: TGTGCCACCAGTGAGCGGGACAGGGGGGTCTCGGATGAGCAGTTCTTC. It translates to CATSERDRGVSDEQFF.

The chain is built from TRBV5-1 and TRBJ1-6; maybe TRBD1 (6 bases). The CDR3 runs to 15 residues. Trimming removed 0 bases from V and 7 bases from J, with 11 bases in between. The germline CDR1 and CDR2 sequences are SGHRS and YFSETQ. CDR3 protein: CASSLDRVGNSPLHF. The CDR3 DNA sequence: TGCGCCAGCAGCTTGGACAGGGTTGGGAATTCACCCCTCCACTTT.

The chain links TRBV30 to TRBJ1-1; 8 positions match TRBD1. V was pared by 3 bases and J by 4 bases, with 13 bases of the junction left unmatched. The length of the CDR3 is 16 residues. CDR1 is GTSNPN and CDR2 is SVGIG in the germline V gene (reference sequence). In DNA form, the CDR3 reads TGTGCCTGGAGGTCCGTTTGTGACAGGGGTCCCACTGAAGCTTTCTTT. Its translation: CAWRSVCDRGPTEAFF.

This chain links TRBV7-2 with TRBJ2-5; D possibly corresponds to TRBD1 (5 bases). Between the trimmed V and J ends, which lost 5 bases and 6 bases, there was a span of 16 bases. Germline CDR1 SGHTA, CDR2 FQGNSA. The CDR3 consists of 14 residues. The CDR3 DNA sequence: TGTGCCAGCAGCACAGGACATGCGATGCAGACCCAGTACTTC. Translating it yields CASSTGHAMQTQYF.

The chain combines TRBV5-1 with TRBJ2-5; D is possibly TRBD1 (6 bases). The CDR3 runs to 14 residues. V lost 2 bases and J 1 base, leaving 9 bases between the germline ends. Germline assignment: CDR1 SGHRS and CDR2 YFSETQ. The CDR3 here is CASSFGGGQETQYF. In nucleotides, the CDR3 is TGCGCCAGCAGCTTTGGGGGCGGCCAAGAGACCCAGTACTTC.

The gene calls are TRBV5-1 and TRBJ1-2; TRBD1 agrees at 9 bases. Germline V lookup: CDR1 SGHRS, CDR2 YFSETQ. With 3 bases clipped from V and 0 bases from J, the junction kept 3 bases outside the gene matches. The CDR3 sequence is 15 residues long. The CDR3 DNA reads as TGCGCCAGCAGCTCTCGGACAGGGGCTAACTATGGCTACACCTTC. This codes for CASSSRTGANYGYTF.

This clone was counted a few times. The V and J genes are TRBV18 and TRBJ2-3; 7 bases are shared with TRBD2. Trimming took 3 bases from V and 4 from J; bases not matched to a gene: 1. Germline CDR1 KGHSH, CDR2 LQKENI. The CDR3 is 13 residues long. The CDR3: CASSPGLADTQYF. The CDR3 DNA sequence: TGTGCCAGCTCACCCGGACTAGCAGATACGCAGTATTTT.